This T cell receptor beta chain derives from a study of metastatic and nonmetastatic thyroid tumors. Study-wide context: Both malignant and benign thyroid patients supplied peripheral blood and tumor or nodule tissue samples, across which the repertoires of these patients were then compared.

Treatment of any kind had been given to no patient before thyroid surgery. TCRdb reanalyzed the PCR reads via MiXCR. Among about 33,000 clones listed, roughly a sixth were seen once. This clone was counted ten times or more. The ends lost 4 bases at V and 10 bases at J; junction bases unmatched: 12. This CDR3 has 14 amino acids. From germline, CDR1 is DFQATT and CDR2 SNEGSKA (reference sequence). This clonotype was sampled from a male donor with papillary thyroid cancer or a benign thyroid nodule (not recorded which). Some clones in this sample may be carry-over from other donors' samples. Sequences were obtained from blood. The chain combines TRBV20-1 with TRBJ2-1, with 8 bases lining up with TRBD2. As DNA, the CDR3 is TGCAGTGCTATACAGACTAGCGAAATAAGGGAGCAGTTCTTC. Translated: CSAIQTSEIREQFF.